Listed below are T cell receptor beta chains from one sample, sequenced in a study of Ad26.COV2.S vaccination and SARS-CoV-2 variants. The method was immunoSEQ multiplex PCR; TCRdb's version includes in-frame clones alone and lacks a portion of them. The repertoire includes around 300,000 clones, around 89% of them detected once, and around 6.4% sits in the top ten. Sequenced here: peripheral blood, sampled in a trial of Ad26.COV2.S vaccine versus placebo. These receptors originate from a person aged 18-65 years who received the Ad26.COV2.S COVID-19 vaccine or a placebo. The CDR3 runs from the conserved cysteine through the conserved F or W. The D gene is left open where the match is weak. Some rows have no size entry. The others give once, few or many, or a class for an expanded clone.

>NA|TRBJ1-1|TRBV20-1|TRBD1
TGCAGTGCTAGTGACAGGGGTAGGAACACTGAAGCTTTCTTT
CSASDRGRNTEAFF
>NA|TRBJ2-4|TRBV4-2|NA
TGTGCCAGCAGCCAAGATTGGAGGGAACACATTCAGTACTTC
CASSQDWREHIQYF
>NA|TRBJ2-1|TRBV27|NA
TGTGCCAGCAGTTACTCCGGGTCCCCCTGGTTCTTC
CASSYSGSPWFF
>NA|TRBJ2-2|TRBV19|NA
TGTGCCAGTAGTATAGGGCGGAGCACCGGGGAGCTGTTTTTT
CASSIGRSTGELFF
>NA|TRBJ1-5|TRBV6-6|TRBD1
TGTGCCAGCACCGGACAGGGGCGCGGTCAGCCCCAGCATTTT
CASTGQGRGQPQHF
>NA|TRBJ1-4|TRBV5-1|NA
TGCGCCAGCAGCCCCGCGGGGGGCGCGAAAGGAACTAATGAAAAACTGTTTTTT
CASSPAGGAKGTNEKLFF
>NA|TRBJ2-5|TRBV4-3|NA
TGCGCCAGCAGCCAAGGCGTATCCGGGAGAGCCCAAGAGACCCAGTACTTC
CASSQGVSGRAQETQYF
>NA|TRBJ1-5|TRBV6-6|NA
TGTGCCAGCAGTTGGGGCCTCAATCAGCCCCAGCATTTT
CASSWGLNQPQHF
>few|TRBJ1-5|TRBV5-6|TRBD1
TGTGCCAGCAACGGGACAGCTTGCCATAGCAATCAGCCCCAGCATTTT
CASNGTACHSNQPQHF
>NA|TRBJ2-1|TRBV10-3|TRBD2
TGTGCCATCACCCCGGGACTAGCCCTAGGGAATGAGCAGTTCTTC
CAITPGLALGNEQFF
>NA|TRBJ2-2|TRBV11-3|NA
TGTGCCAGCAGCACCCACCCGGGACTCACGAACACCGGGGAGCTGTTTTTT
CASSTHPGLTNTGELFF
>NA|TRBJ2-7|TRBV3-1/TRBV3-2|NA
TGTGCCAGCAGCCAAGTCTCCTACGAGCAGTACTTC
CASSQVSYEQYF
>NA|TRBJ1-1|TRBV10-3|NA
TGTGCCATCAGTGAGTCAGGGACGAGAGAAGGCACTGAAGCTTTCTTT
CAISESGTREGTEAFF
>NA|TRBJ2-1|TRBV5-5|NA
TGTGCCAGCAGCCCCGGGCGGAGCTCCTACAATGAGCAGTTCTTC
CASSPGRSSYNEQFF
>NA|TRBJ1-5|TRBV10-3|NA
TGTGCCATTAGTCAGGGGAGGCAAAGCAATCAGCCCCAGCATTTT
CAISQGRQSNQPQHF
>NA|TRBJ1-6|TRBV7-2|NA
TGTGCCAGCAGCCTTCAGATTCTTCAGGGTTCACCCCTCCACTTT
CASSLQILQGSPLHF
>NA|TRBJ1-5|TRBV7-9|TRBD1
TGTGCCAGCAGCCCCGGGACAGATGGGGCTCAGCCCCAGCATTTT
CASSPGTDGAQPQHF
>once|TRBJ1-2|TRBV4-3|TRBD1
TGCGCCAGCAGCCGAACAGGGGGCGCGATCTATGGCTACACCTTC
CASSRTGGAIYGYTF
>NA|TRBJ2-5|TRBV5-1|TRBD1
TGCGCCAGCAGCTTCCCGCGGTTACTCGACAGGGGCAACCAAGAGACCCAGTACTTC
CASSFPRLLDRGNQETQYF
>NA|TRBJ1-5|TRBV7-2|NA
TGTGCCAGCAGCACCCCACATCTTAGGCCCCAGCATTTT
CASSTPHLRPQHF
>few|TRBJ2-1|TRBV28|NA
TGTGCCAGCAGTCAACGGCTAGGCTCCTACAATGAGCAGTTCTTC
CASSQRLGSYNEQFF
>NA|TRBJ1-2|TRBV27|NA
TGTGCCAGCAGATATAGGAAAGGGGCCTTTGGCTACACCTTC
CASRYRKGAFGYTF
>NA|TRBJ2-5|TRBV28|NA
TGTGCCAGCAGTTTATATCCCCCCGGGGACTGGGGGGAAGAGACCCAGTACTTC
CASSLYPPGDWGEETQYF
>NA|TRBJ1-1|TRBV4-3|TRBD1
TGCGCCAGCAGCCAAGGGCGCAGGGGGGGTACTGAAGCTTTCTTT
CASSQGRRGGTEAFF
>NA|TRBJ1-4|TRBV7-3|NA
TGTGCCAGCAGCTTGGGCAGGGCGTTAGTGGTAGATGAAAAACTGTTTTTT
CASSLGRALVVDEKLFF
>NA|TRBJ2-1|TRBV28|TRBD2
TGTGCCAGCAGTTTGGCGGCTAGCGGGAGGCGCAATGAGCAGTTCTTC
CASSLAASGRRNEQFF
>NA|TRBJ2-7|TRBV7-2|NA
TGTGCCAGCAGCTCCGACATAGCCTACGAGCAGTACTTC
CASSSDIAYEQYF
>NA|TRBJ2-3|TRBV7-3|NA
TGTGCCAGCAGCTTAGGAGGGGGCCCGGGAGATACGCAGTATTTT
CASSLGGGPGDTQYF
>NA|TRBJ2-3|TRBV11-3|TRBD1
TGTGCCAGCAGCTTAGATTTCGGGACAGGGGGCGATACGCAGTATTTT
CASSLDFGTGGDTQYF
>NA|TRBJ1-1|TRBV7-4|NA
TGTGCCAGCAGCTTACGGGGACGGGTCTTGTGTAGTTTCTTT
CASSLRGRVLCSFF